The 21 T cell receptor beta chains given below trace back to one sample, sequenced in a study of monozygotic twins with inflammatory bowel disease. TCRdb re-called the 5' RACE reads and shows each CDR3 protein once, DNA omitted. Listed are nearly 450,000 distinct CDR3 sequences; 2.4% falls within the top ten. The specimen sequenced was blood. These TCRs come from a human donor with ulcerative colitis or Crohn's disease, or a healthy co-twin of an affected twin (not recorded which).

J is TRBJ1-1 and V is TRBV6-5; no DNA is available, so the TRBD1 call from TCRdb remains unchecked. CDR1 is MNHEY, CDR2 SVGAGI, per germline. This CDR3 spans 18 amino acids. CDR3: CASSFSPVPQLMNTEAFF.

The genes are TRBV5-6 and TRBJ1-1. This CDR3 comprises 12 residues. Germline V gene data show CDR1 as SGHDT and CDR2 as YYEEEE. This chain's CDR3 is CASSLARAEAFF.

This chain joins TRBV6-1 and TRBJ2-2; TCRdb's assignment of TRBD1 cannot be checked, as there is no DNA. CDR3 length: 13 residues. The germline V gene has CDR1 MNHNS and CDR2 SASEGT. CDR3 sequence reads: CASPGQNTGELFF.

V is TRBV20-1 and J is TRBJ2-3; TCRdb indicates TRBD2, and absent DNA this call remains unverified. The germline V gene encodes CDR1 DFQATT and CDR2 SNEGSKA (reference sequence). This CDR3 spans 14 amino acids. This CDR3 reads CSARRLAITATQYF.

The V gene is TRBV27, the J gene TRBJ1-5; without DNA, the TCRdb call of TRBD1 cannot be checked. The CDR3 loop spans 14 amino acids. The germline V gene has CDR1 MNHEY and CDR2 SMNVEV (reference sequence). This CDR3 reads CASSWDRVGQPQHF.

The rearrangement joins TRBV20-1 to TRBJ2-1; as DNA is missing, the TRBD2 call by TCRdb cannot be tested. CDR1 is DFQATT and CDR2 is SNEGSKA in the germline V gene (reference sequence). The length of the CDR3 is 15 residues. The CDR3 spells CSARVASGVGNEQFF.

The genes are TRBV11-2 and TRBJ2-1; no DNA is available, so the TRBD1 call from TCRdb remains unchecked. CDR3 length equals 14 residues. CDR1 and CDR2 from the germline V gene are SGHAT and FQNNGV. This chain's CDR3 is CASSSRPGTNEQFF.

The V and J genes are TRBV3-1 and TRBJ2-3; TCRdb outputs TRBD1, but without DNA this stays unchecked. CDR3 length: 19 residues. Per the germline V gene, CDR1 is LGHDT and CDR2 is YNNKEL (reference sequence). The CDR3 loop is CASSQDEGPGPIGSDTQYF.

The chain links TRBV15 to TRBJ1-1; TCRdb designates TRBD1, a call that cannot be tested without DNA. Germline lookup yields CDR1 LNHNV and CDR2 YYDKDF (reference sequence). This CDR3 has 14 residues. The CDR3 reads CATSRGGGAPVAFF. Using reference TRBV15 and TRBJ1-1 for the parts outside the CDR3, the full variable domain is DAMVIQNPRYQVTQFGKPVTLSCSQTLNHNVMYWYQQKSSQAPKLLFHYYDKDFNNEADTPDNFQSRRPNTSFCFLDIRSPGLGDTAMYLCATSRGGGAPVAFFGQGTRLTVV.

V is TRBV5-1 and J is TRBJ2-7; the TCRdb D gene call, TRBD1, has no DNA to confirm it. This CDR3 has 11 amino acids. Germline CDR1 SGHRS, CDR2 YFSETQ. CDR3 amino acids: CASPGGYEQYF.

The CDR3 reads CATRRGFGAEAFF. The V and J genes are TRBV15 and TRBJ1-1. The CDR3 covers 13 residues. Looked up from germline, CDR1 is LNHNV and CDR2 is YYDKDF (reference sequence).

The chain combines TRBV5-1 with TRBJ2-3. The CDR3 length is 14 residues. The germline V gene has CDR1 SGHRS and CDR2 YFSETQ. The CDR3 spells CASSVGQDTDTQYF.

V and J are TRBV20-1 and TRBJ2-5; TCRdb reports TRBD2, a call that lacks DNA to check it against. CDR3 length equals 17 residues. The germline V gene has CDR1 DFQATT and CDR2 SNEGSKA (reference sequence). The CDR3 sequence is CSARDRGQLGPSETQYF.

The CDR3 reads CASSEDRAEKLFF. This sequence joins TRBV6-1 and TRBJ1-4; TCRdb's assignment of TRBD1 cannot be checked, as there is no DNA. Germline assignment: CDR1 MNHNS and CDR2 SASEGT. The CDR3 runs to 13 residues.

CDR3 amino acids: CASSRDSQNSGNTIYF. The chain carries TRBV6-1 and TRBJ1-3; TCRdb's D gene call, TRBD1, goes unchecked for lack of DNA. CDR1 is MNHNS and CDR2 is SASEGT in the germline V gene. The CDR3 covers 16 residues.

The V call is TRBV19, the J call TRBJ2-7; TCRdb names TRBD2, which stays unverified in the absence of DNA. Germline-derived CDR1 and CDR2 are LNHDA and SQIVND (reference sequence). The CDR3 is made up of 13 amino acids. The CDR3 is CASSLKTSREQYF.

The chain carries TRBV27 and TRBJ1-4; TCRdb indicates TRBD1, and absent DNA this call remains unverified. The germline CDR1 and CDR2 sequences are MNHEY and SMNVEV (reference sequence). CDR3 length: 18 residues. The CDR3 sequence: CASSPKINGRATNEKLFF. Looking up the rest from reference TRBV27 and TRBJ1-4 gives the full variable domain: EAQVTQNPRYLITVTGKKLTVTCSQNMNHEYMSWYRQDPGLGLRQIYYSMNVEVTDKGDVPEGYKVSRKEKRNFPLILESPSPNQTSLYFCASSPKINGRATNEKLFFGSGTQLSVL.

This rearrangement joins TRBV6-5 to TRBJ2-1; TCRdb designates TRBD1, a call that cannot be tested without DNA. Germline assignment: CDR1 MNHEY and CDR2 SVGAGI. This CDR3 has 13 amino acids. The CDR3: CASTRTGSVSQFF.

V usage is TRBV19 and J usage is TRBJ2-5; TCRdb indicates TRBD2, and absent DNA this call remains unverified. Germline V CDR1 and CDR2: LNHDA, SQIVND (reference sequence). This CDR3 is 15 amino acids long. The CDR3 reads CASSGLAGVQETQYF. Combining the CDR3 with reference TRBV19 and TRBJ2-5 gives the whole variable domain DGGITQSPKYLFRKEGQNVTLSCEQNLNHDAMYWYRQDPGQGLRLIYYSQIVNDFQKGDIAEGYSVSREKKESFPLTVTSAQKNPTAFYLCASSGLAGVQETQYFGPGTRLLVL.

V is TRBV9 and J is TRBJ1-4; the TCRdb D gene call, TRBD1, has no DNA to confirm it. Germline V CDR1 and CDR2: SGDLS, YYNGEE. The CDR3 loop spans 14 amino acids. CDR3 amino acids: CASSVGTGSEKLFF.

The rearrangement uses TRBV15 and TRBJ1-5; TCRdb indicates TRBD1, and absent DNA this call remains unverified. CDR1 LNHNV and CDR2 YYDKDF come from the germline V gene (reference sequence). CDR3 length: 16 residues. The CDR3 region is CATSRVAPGSNQPQHF.